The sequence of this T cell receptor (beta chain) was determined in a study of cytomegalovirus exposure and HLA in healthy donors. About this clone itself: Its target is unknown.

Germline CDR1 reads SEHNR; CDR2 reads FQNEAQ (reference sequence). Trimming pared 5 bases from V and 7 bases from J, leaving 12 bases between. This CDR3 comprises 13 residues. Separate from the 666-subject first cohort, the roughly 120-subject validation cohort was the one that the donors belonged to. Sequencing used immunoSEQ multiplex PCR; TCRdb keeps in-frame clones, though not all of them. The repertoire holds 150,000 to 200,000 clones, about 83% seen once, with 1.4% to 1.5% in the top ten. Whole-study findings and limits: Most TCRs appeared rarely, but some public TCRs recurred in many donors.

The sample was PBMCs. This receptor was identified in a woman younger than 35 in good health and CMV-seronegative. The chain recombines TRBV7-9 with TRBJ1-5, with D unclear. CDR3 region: CASSLGWEQPQHF. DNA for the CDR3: TGTGCCAGCAGCCTAGGTTGGGAGCAGCCCCAGCATTTT.